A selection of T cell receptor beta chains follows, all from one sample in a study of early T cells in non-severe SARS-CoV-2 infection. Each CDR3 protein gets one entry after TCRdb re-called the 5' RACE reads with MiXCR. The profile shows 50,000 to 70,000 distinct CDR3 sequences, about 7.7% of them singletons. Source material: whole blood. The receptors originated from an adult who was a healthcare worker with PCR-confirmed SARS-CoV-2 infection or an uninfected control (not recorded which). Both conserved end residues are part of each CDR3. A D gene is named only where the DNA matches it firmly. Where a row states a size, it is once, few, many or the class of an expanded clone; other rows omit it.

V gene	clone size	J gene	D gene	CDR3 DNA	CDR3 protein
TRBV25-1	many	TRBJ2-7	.	TGTGCCAGCGGGGGGTCCCCAGGCAGCGAGCAGTACTTC	CASGGSPGSEQYF
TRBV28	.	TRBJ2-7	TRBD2	TGTGCCAGCAGCCGGGGGGACGAGCAGTACTTC	CASSRGDEQYF
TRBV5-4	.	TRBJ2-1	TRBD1	TGTGCCAGCAGGCCTGGACAGGGGGAGAGAGGGAGATCCTACAATGAGCAGTTCTTC	CASRPGQGERGRSYNEQFF
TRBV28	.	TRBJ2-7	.	TGTGCCAGCAGTTCAGTCCGGACTATCTCCTACGAGCAGTACTTC	CASSSVRTISYEQYF
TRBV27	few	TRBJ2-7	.	TGTGCCAGCAGTTCCCCTCGCGGGGATAACTACGAGCAGTACTTC	CASSSPRGDNYEQYF
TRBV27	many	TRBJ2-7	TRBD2	TGTGCCAGCAGTTCAGGGACTAGCGGGAGCCACGAGCAGTACTTC	CASSSGTSGSHEQYF
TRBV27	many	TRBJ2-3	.	TGTGCCAGCAGTGCCTGGGGTAGCACAGATACGCAGTATTTT	CASSAWGSTDTQYF
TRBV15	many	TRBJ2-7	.	TGTGCCACCAGCAGTCCCCCCCGCCGGGAAAATCACGAGCAGTACTTC	CATSSPPRRENHEQYF
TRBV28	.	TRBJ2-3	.	TGTGCCAGCAGTTCCCACTCCGGCGGGGTGGGGTCAGATACGCAGTATTTT	CASSSHSGGVGSDTQYF
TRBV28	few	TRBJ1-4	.	TGTGCCAGCAGCGGACAGAGAACTAATGAAAAACTGTTTTTT	CASSGQRTNEKLFF
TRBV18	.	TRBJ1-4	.	TGTGCCAGCTCCGACAATGCTAATGAAAAACTGTTTTTT	CASSDNANEKLFF
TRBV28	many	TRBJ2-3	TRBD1	TGTGCCAGCAGTCAAGACAGGGGTAGCACAGATACGCAGTATTTT	CASSQDRGSTDTQYF
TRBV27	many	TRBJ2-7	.	TGTGCCAGCAGTTTATTGCCCCCGGGGGCGGCGGGGGCCTACGAGCAGTACTTC	CASSLLPPGAAGAYEQYF
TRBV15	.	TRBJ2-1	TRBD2	TGTGCCACCAGCACGCTAGCGGGAGTACACAATGAGCAGTTCTTC	CATSTLAGVHNEQFF
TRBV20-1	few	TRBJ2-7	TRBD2	TGCAGTGCTAGCTTTGCGGGAGTCGGTTTTATCGAGCAGTACTTC	CSASFAGVGFIEQYF
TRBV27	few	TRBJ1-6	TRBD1	TGTGCCAGCAGTCCCGGACAGGGTGACAAACCCCTCCACTTT	CASSPGQGDKPLHF
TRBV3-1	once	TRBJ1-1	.	TGTGCCAGCAGCCAAGCCGGGACCGGCACTGAAGCTTTCTTT	CASSQAGTGTEAFF
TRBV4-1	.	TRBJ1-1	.	TGCGCCAGCACCCAACTCGGCCGGAACACTGAAGCTTTCTTT	CASTQLGRNTEAFF
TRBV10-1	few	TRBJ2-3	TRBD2	TGCGCCAGCTCAACTAGCGGGAGGGCCGGAGATACGCAGTATTTT	CASSTSGRAGDTQYF
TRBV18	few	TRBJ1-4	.	TGTGCCAGCTCACCACAGGCAGTTAATGAAAAACTGTTTTTT	CASSPQAVNEKLFF
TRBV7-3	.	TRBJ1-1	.	TGTGCCAGCAGCTTATTAGTTAGCACTGAAGCTTTCTTT	CASSLLVSTEAFF
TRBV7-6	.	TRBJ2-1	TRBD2	TGTGCCAGCAGCCCAAGGACTAGCGCCTCCTACAATGAGCAGTTCTTC	CASSPRTSASYNEQFF
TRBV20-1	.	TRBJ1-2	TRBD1	TGCAGTGCTAGGGGACAGGGATTAATGAAAGGCTACACCTTC	CSARGQGLMKGYTF
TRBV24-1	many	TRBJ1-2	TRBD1	TGTGCCACCAGTGATTCCGGACAGGTGGGGAGCTATGGCTACACCTTC	CATSDSGQVGSYGYTF
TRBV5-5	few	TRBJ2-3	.	TGTGCCAGCAGACTAGCTAGCACAGATACGCAGTATTTT	CASRLASTDTQYF
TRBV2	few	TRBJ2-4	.	TGTGCCAGCAGTGACCCGGGGAACATTCAGTACTTC	CASSDPGNIQYF
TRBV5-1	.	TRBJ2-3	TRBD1	TGCGCCAGCAGCCCAGGGGGCGGGAGCACAGATACGCAGTATTTT	CASSPGGGSTDTQYF
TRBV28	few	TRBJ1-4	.	TGTGCCAGCAGTCCGAGCCGGCTGGGGGCAACTAATGAAAAACTGTTTTTT	CASSPSRLGATNEKLFF
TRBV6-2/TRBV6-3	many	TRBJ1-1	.	TGTGCCAGCAGTGACCACAGCAAAGCTTTCTTT	CASSDHSKAFF
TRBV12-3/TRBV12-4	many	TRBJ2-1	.	TGTGCCAGCAGTTTGGCTGGCAGGATGAATGAGCAGTTCTTC	CASSLAGRMNEQFF
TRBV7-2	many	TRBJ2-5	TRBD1	TGTGCCAGCAAAACCGGGACAGCGAAAGAGACCCAGTACTTC	CASKTGTAKETQYF
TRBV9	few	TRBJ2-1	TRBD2	TGTGCCAGCAGCTCCTCCGGTCTAGCGGGAGTAGAGGAGCAGTTCTTC	CASSSSGLAGVEEQFF
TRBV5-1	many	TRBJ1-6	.	TGCGCCAGCAGCTTGGGGTCGGGATCACCCCTCCACTTT	CASSLGSGSPLHF
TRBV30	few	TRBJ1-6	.	TGTGCCTGGGGACGACAGTCTAATTCACCCCTCCACTTT	CAWGRQSNSPLHF
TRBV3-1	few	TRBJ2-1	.	TGTGCCAGCAGCACCGCCTTTTCCTCGAGGAATGAGCAGTTCTTC	CASSTAFSSRNEQFF
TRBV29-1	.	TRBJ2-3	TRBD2	TGCAGCGTTGAAGCCCGGAGTAGCGGGGCCTCCGATACGCAGTATTTT	CSVEARSSGASDTQYF
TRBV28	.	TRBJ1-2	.	TGTGCCAGCAGTTTACCCAGCCAGGCTGAAACAGGGAACTATGGCTACACCTTC	CASSLPSQAETGNYGYTF
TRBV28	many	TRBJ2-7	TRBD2	TGTGCCAGCAGTTCGCCGACTAGCGGCCCTGGGTCCTACGAGCAGTACTTC	CASSSPTSGPGSYEQYF
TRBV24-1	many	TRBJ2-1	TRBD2	TGTGCCACCTTTAGCGGGAGTCCTTACAATGAGCAGTTCTTC	CATFSGSPYNEQFF
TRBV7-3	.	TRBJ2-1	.	TGTGCCAGCAGCGCCCGACCCGGGGCCATGGGCTTAGGGAATGAGCAGTTCTTC	CASSARPGAMGLGNEQFF
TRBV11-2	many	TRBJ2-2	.	TGTGCCTTCCCCCAAGGCGGGGAGCTGTTTTTT	CAFPQGGELFF
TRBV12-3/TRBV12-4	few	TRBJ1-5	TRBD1	TGTGCCAGCAGTTTGAGGGGGCAAGGGAGACCCCAGCATTTT	CASSLRGQGRPQHF
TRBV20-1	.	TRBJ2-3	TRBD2	TGCAGTGCTAGGGGGACTAGCGGACGCACAGATACGCAGTATTTT	CSARGTSGRTDTQYF
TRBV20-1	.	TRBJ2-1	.	TGCAGTGCTGCCCTACCAGGGTTGAATGAGCAGTTCTTC	CSAALPGLNEQFF
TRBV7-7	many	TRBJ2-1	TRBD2	TGTGCCAGCAGCCGAAGCGGGAACAATGAGCAGTTCTTC	CASSRSGNNEQFF